The rows below give T cell receptor beta chains drawn from one sample of a study of blood T cells in healthy people across ages. Using its own MiXCR run on the 5' RACE reads, TCRdb lists one record per CDR3 protein. The sample lists about 1.5 million distinct CDR3 sequences, less than 45% occurring once. The sequenced sample consisted of blood. These receptors were collected from a woman between 18 and 30 years old in good health. Both conserved end residues are part of each CDR3. A D gene is named only where the DNA matches it firmly. A row's size may be missing; if present it is once, few, many or a size class.

abundance: .; j_gene: TRBJ2-1; d_gene: .; v_gene: TRBV7-2; CDR3aa: CASSSLGGEYNEQFF; CDR3nt: TGTGCCAGCAGCTCCCTAGGCGGGGAATACAATGAGCAGTTCTTC
abundance: .; j_gene: TRBJ1-2; d_gene: TRBD1; v_gene: TRBV13; CDR3aa: CASSRTGTVGLWGYTF; CDR3nt: TGTGCCAGCAGCAGAACCGGGACAGTCGGTCTATGGGGCTACACCTTC
abundance: few; j_gene: TRBJ1-2; d_gene: TRBD1; v_gene: TRBV5-1; CDR3aa: CASSFGQGIYGYTF; CDR3nt: TGCGCCAGCAGCTTTGGACAGGGGATCTATGGCTACACCTTC
abundance: .; j_gene: TRBJ2-1; d_gene: TRBD1; v_gene: TRBV3-1; CDR3aa: CASSQEGTGVALRQFF; CDR3nt: TGTGCCAGCAGCCAAGAAGGGACAGGAGTAGCCTTGAGGCAGTTCTTC
abundance: .; j_gene: TRBJ1-5; d_gene: .; v_gene: TRBV4-2; CDR3aa: CASSQGDIINQPQHF; CDR3nt: TGTGCCAGCAGCCAAGGGGACATAATCAATCAGCCCCAGCATTTT
abundance: .; j_gene: TRBJ2-3; d_gene: .; v_gene: TRBV20-1; CDR3aa: CSAVELDTQYF; CDR3nt: TGCAGTGCCGTCGAGTTAGATACGCAGTATTTT
abundance: few; j_gene: TRBJ1-2; d_gene: TRBD1; v_gene: TRBV7-9; CDR3aa: CASSRRDSLHGYTF; CDR3nt: TGTGCCAGCAGCCGCCGGGACAGCTTGCATGGCTACACCTTC
abundance: few; j_gene: TRBJ1-6; d_gene: .; v_gene: TRBV2; CDR3aa: CASTSSGTPKHSPLHF; CDR3nt: TGTGCCAGCACGAGTAGCGGGACACCAAAGCACTCACCCCTCCACTTT
abundance: .; j_gene: TRBJ2-7; d_gene: .; v_gene: TRBV25-1; CDR3aa: CASSTGGSYNEQYF; CDR3nt: TGTGCCAGCAGTACGGGGGGCTCCTACAATGAGCAGTACTTC
abundance: .; j_gene: TRBJ2-1; d_gene: .; v_gene: TRBV7-3; CDR3aa: CASSFLPGLGEQFF; CDR3nt: TGTGCCAGCAGCTTCCTTCCGGGATTGGGTGAGCAGTTCTTC
abundance: .; j_gene: TRBJ2-1; d_gene: TRBD1; v_gene: TRBV10-3; CDR3aa: CAIHQGAGYNEQFF; CDR3nt: TGTGCCATACATCAGGGGGCCGGCTACAATGAGCAGTTCTTC
abundance: few; j_gene: TRBJ2-1; d_gene: TRBD1; v_gene: TRBV20-1; CDR3aa: CSAAGTGVGNEQFF; CDR3nt: TGCAGTGCGGCCGGGACAGGGGTCGGCAATGAGCAGTTCTTC
abundance: .; j_gene: TRBJ2-7; d_gene: .; v_gene: TRBV5-1; CDR3aa: CTSLDGTHGREQYF; CDR3nt: TGCACCAGCTTAGATGGGACCCACGGCCGCGAGCAGTACTTC
abundance: .; j_gene: TRBJ2-2; d_gene: .; v_gene: TRBV2; CDR3aa: CASTPSRNPGELFF; CDR3nt: TGTGCCAGCACACCATCCAGAAACCCCGGGGAGCTGTTTTTT
abundance: few; j_gene: TRBJ1-1; d_gene: TRBD1; v_gene: TRBV2; CDR3aa: CASRRSRGPYEAFF; CDR3nt: TGTGCCAGCAGAAGATCCAGGGGGCCCTATGAAGCTTTCTTT
abundance: .; j_gene: TRBJ2-7; d_gene: TRBD2; v_gene: TRBV27; CDR3aa: CASSLLVGLAEFEQYF; CDR3nt: TGTGCCAGCAGTTTATTGGTGGGACTAGCGGAATTCGAGCAGTACTTC
abundance: .; j_gene: TRBJ1-1; d_gene: .; v_gene: TRBV4-3; CDR3aa: CASSQDKILGQKNTEAFF; CDR3nt: TGCGCCAGCAGCCAAGATAAGATATTAGGACAGAAGAACACTGAAGCTTTCTTT
abundance: many; j_gene: TRBJ2-5; d_gene: .; v_gene: TRBV5-1; CDR3aa: CASSFHLTGQETQYF; CDR3nt: TGCGCCAGCAGCTTTCACCTAACAGGCCAAGAGACCCAGTACTTC
abundance: .; j_gene: TRBJ1-1; d_gene: .; v_gene: TRBV6-6; CDR3aa: CASSYSSFEAFF; CDR3nt: TGTGCCAGCAGTTACAGTTCGTTTGAAGCTTTCTTT
abundance: .; j_gene: TRBJ2-1; d_gene: .; v_gene: TRBV4-3; CDR3aa: CASSQEFGGTQFF; CDR3nt: TGCGCCAGCAGCCAAGAGTTCGGAGGGACCCAGTTCTTC
abundance: .; j_gene: TRBJ2-3; d_gene: .; v_gene: TRBV7-9; CDR3aa: CASSLGRTDSTDTQYF; CDR3nt: TGTGCCAGCAGCTTAGGCAGGACGGATAGCACAGATACGCAGTATTTT
abundance: .; j_gene: TRBJ2-7; d_gene: TRBD1; v_gene: TRBV11-2; CDR3aa: CASSFLRDRSYEQYF; CDR3nt: TGTGCCAGCAGCTTCCTTAGGGACAGGTCCTACGAGCAGTACTTC
abundance: .; j_gene: TRBJ2-3; d_gene: .; v_gene: TRBV4-3; CDR3aa: CASSLSPFSASITDTQYF; CDR3nt: TGCGCCAGCAGCCTCTCGCCCTTTAGCGCGAGTATCACAGATACGCAGTATTTT
abundance: few; j_gene: TRBJ1-5; d_gene: TRBD1; v_gene: TRBV23-1; CDR3aa: CARDRDRGRNNQPQHF; CDR3nt: TGCGCCAGAGACCGGGACAGGGGGCGTAACAATCAGCCCCAGCATTTT
abundance: few; j_gene: TRBJ2-1; d_gene: TRBD1; v_gene: TRBV29-1; CDR3aa: CSSPGQAYNEQFF; CDR3nt: TGCAGCTCCCCGGGACAGGCGTACAATGAGCAGTTCTTC
abundance: many; j_gene: TRBJ2-3; d_gene: TRBD1; v_gene: TRBV7-2; CDR3aa: CASSSRQGSTDTQYF; CDR3nt: TGTGCCAGCAGCTCTAGACAGGGTTCCACAGATACGCAGTATTTT
abundance: .; j_gene: TRBJ1-4; d_gene: TRBD1; v_gene: TRBV20-1; CDR3aa: CSARDREIGREKLFF; CDR3nt: TGCAGTGCGCGGGACAGGGAGATAGGACGAGAAAAACTGTTTTTT
abundance: .; j_gene: TRBJ2-1; d_gene: .; v_gene: TRBV7-9; CDR3aa: CASSLDGGEQFF; CDR3nt: TGTGCCAGCAGCTTAGATGGCGGGGAGCAGTTCTTC
abundance: .; j_gene: TRBJ1-4; d_gene: .; v_gene: TRBV2; CDR3aa: CASNESDVLKGKLFF; CDR3nt: TGTGCCAGCAATGAGTCCGACGTATTAAAGGGAAAACTGTTTTTT
abundance: .; j_gene: TRBJ1-1; d_gene: .; v_gene: TRBV6-5; CDR3aa: CASSWRGPNTEAFF; CDR3nt: TGTGCCAGCAGTTGGAGGGGTCCGAACACTGAAGCTTTCTTT
abundance: .; j_gene: TRBJ2-7; d_gene: TRBD2; v_gene: TRBV29-1; CDR3aa: CSAGGGLAGVGNEQYF; CDR3nt: TGCAGCGCGGGAGGGGGACTAGCGGGAGTAGGAAATGAGCAGTACTTC
abundance: few; j_gene: TRBJ2-7; d_gene: .; v_gene: TRBV27; CDR3aa: CASSVGRYYEQYF; CDR3nt: TGTGCCAGCAGTGTAGGTCGTTACTACGAGCAGTACTTC
abundance: few; j_gene: TRBJ2-7; d_gene: .; v_gene: TRBV20-1; CDR3aa: CSARDVHEQYF; CDR3nt: TGCAGTGCTAGAGATGTTCACGAGCAGTACTTC
abundance: .; j_gene: TRBJ2-1; d_gene: TRBD2; v_gene: TRBV20-1; CDR3aa: CSARDSQPGTSGSYNEQFF; CDR3nt: TGCAGTGCTAGAGACTCCCAGCCCGGGACTAGCGGCTCCTACAATGAGCAGTTCTTC
abundance: .; j_gene: TRBJ2-7; d_gene: TRBD2; v_gene: TRBV27; CDR3aa: CASRLAGGASYEQYF; CDR3nt: TGTGCCAGCCGTCTAGCGGGAGGTGCTTCCTACGAGCAGTACTTC
abundance: few; j_gene: TRBJ2-5; d_gene: .; v_gene: TRBV7-9; CDR3aa: CASSPRLERINEQYF; CDR3nt: TGTGCCAGCAGCCCAAGACTAGAAAGAATCAATGAGCAGTACTTC
abundance: few; j_gene: TRBJ1-2; d_gene: .; v_gene: TRBV29-1; CDR3aa: CRGDGYTF; CDR3nt: TGCAGAGGGGATGGCTACACCTTC
abundance: .; j_gene: TRBJ2-7; d_gene: TRBD2; v_gene: TRBV7-2; CDR3aa: CASSLVELAGWRSYNEQYF; CDR3nt: TGTGCCAGCAGCTTAGTCGAACTAGCGGGATGGCGCTCCTACAATGAGCAGTACTTC
abundance: .; j_gene: TRBJ2-3; d_gene: .; v_gene: TRBV20-1; CDR3aa: CSAGGWGTDTQYF; CDR3nt: TGCAGTGCTGGAGGGTGGGGCACAGATACGCAGTATTTT
abundance: few; j_gene: TRBJ1-5; d_gene: TRBD1; v_gene: TRBV20-1; CDR3aa: CSAVPRTGLPSNQPQHF; CDR3nt: TGCAGTGCTGTCCCGAGGACAGGTCTCCCCTCAAATCAGCCCCAGCATTTT
abundance: .; j_gene: TRBJ1-6; d_gene: TRBD1; v_gene: TRBV12-3/TRBV12-4; CDR3aa: CASTQKGQGAPFYNSPLHF; CDR3nt: TGTGCCAGCACCCAGAAGGGACAGGGGGCCCCGTTCTATAATTCACCCCTCCACTTT
abundance: .; j_gene: TRBJ2-7; d_gene: TRBD2; v_gene: TRBV20-1; CDR3aa: CSARGRSGRAMYNEQYF; CDR3nt: TGCAGTGCTAGAGGCAGGAGCGGGAGGGCCATGTACAATGAGCAGTACTTC
abundance: .; j_gene: TRBJ2-7; d_gene: .; v_gene: TRBV4-3; CDR3aa: CASSQGPRQGEQYF; CDR3nt: TGCGCCAGCAGCCAAGGGCCCAGGCAAGGCGAGCAGTACTTC
abundance: .; j_gene: TRBJ2-2; d_gene: .; v_gene: TRBV20-1; CDR3aa: CSANRGPLTGELFF; CDR3nt: TGCAGTGCTAATCGAGGTCCTCTTACCGGGGAGCTGTTTTTT
abundance: once; j_gene: TRBJ2-7; d_gene: .; v_gene: TRBV3-1; CDR3aa: CASSPRLTAGPRWYF; CDR3nt: TGTGCCAGCAGCCCACGCTTGACAGCCGGCCCCAGATGGTACTTC
abundance: .; j_gene: TRBJ1-2; d_gene: .; v_gene: TRBV7-2; CDR3aa: CASSLDPRDYGYTF; CDR3nt: TGTGCCAGCAGCCTAGATCCGAGGGACTATGGCTACACCTTC
abundance: .; j_gene: TRBJ2-4; d_gene: TRBD1; v_gene: TRBV7-2; CDR3aa: CASSPRTGKGYIQYF; CDR3nt: TGTGCCAGCAGCCCGCGGACAGGGAAAGGGTACATTCAGTACTTC
abundance: .; j_gene: TRBJ2-3; d_gene: TRBD2; v_gene: TRBV12-3/TRBV12-4; CDR3aa: CASSFGTSGRGADTQYF; CDR3nt: TGTGCCAGCAGTTTTGGGACTAGCGGGAGGGGGGCAGATACGCAGTATTTT
abundance: many; j_gene: TRBJ1-2; d_gene: .; v_gene: TRBV12-3/TRBV12-4; CDR3aa: CASSRTRNYGYTF; CDR3nt: TGTGCCAGCAGTCGGACCAGGAACTATGGCTACACCTTC
abundance: .; j_gene: TRBJ2-1; d_gene: TRBD2; v_gene: TRBV7-8; CDR3aa: CASSLVSVPSGHSYNEQFF; CDR3nt: TGTGCCAGCAGCTTAGTATCGGTTCCTAGCGGACACTCTTACAATGAGCAGTTCTTC
abundance: .; j_gene: TRBJ2-5; d_gene: TRBD2; v_gene: TRBV27; CDR3aa: CASSLFAGGRQETQYF; CDR3nt: TGTGCCAGCAGTTTATTTGCGGGAGGACGCCAAGAGACCCAGTACTTC
abundance: few; j_gene: TRBJ1-1; d_gene: .; v_gene: TRBV12-3/TRBV12-4; CDR3aa: CASSLGTLPNAFF; CDR3nt: TGTGCCAGCAGTCTCGGGACCCTACCCAATGCTTTCTTT
abundance: .; j_gene: TRBJ2-7; d_gene: .; v_gene: TRBV7-2; CDR3aa: CASSSQWSSYEQYF; CDR3nt: TGTGCCAGCAGCTCGCAGTGGAGCTCCTACGAGCAGTACTTC
abundance: .; j_gene: TRBJ1-2; d_gene: TRBD1; v_gene: TRBV20-1; CDR3aa: CSAPDRGRGGYTF; CDR3nt: TGCAGTGCTCCAGACAGGGGGCGAGGTGGCTACACCTTC
abundance: .; j_gene: TRBJ1-1; d_gene: TRBD1; v_gene: TRBV20-1; CDR3aa: CSARGQGTTEAFF; CDR3nt: TGCAGTGCCCGGGGACAGGGGACCACTGAAGCTTTCTTT
abundance: .; j_gene: TRBJ1-2; d_gene: .; v_gene: TRBV27; CDR3aa: CASSLLAGAPDGYTF; CDR3nt: TGTGCCAGCAGTTTACTCGCAGGGGCGCCTGATGGCTACACCTTC
abundance: .; j_gene: TRBJ2-7; d_gene: .; v_gene: TRBV25-1; CDR3aa: CASSRGEYYEQYF; CDR3nt: TGTGCCAGCAGCCGGGGAGAGTACTACGAGCAGTACTTC
abundance: .; j_gene: TRBJ2-3; d_gene: .; v_gene: TRBV20-1; CDR3aa: CTAVGSSADTQYF; CDR3nt: TGCACCGCGGTGGGGAGTAGCGCAGATACGCAGTATTTT
abundance: .; j_gene: TRBJ2-7; d_gene: .; v_gene: TRBV21-1; CDR3aa: CASSKGNRVSKGYEQYF; CDR3nt: TGTGCCAGCAGCAAAGGCAACCGGGTCTCGAAAGGCTACGAGCAGTACTTC